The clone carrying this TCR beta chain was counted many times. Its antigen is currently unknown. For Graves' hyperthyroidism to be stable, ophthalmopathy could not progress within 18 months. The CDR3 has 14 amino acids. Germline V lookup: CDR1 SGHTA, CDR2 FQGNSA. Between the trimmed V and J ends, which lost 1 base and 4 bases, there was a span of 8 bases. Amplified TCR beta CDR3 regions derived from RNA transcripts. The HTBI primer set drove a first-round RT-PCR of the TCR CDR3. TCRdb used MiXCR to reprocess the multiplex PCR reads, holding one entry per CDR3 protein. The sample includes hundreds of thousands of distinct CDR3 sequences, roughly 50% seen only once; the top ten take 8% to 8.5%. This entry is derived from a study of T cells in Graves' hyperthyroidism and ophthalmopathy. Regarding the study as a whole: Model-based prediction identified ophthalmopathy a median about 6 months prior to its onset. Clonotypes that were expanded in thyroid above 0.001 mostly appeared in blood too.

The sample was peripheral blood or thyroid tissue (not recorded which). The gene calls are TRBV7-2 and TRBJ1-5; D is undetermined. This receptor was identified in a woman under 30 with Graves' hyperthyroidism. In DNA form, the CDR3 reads TGTGCCAGCAGCTTAGAACAGCAGAATCAGCCCCAGCATTTT. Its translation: CASSLEQQNQPQHF.